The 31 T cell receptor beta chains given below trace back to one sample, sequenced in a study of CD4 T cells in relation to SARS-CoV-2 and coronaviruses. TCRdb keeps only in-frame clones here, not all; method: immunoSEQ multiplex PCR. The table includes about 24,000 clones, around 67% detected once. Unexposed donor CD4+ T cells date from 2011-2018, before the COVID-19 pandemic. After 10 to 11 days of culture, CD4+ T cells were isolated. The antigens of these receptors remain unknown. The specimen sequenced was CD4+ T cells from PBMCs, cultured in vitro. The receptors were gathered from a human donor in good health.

CDR3 bases: TGTGCCAGCTCAGGGGATGCCTACGAGCAGTACTTC. Translation gives CASSGDAYEQYF. This rearrangement joins TRBV18 to TRBJ2-7; D is unresolved. CDR1 is KGHSH, CDR2 LQKENI, per germline. Trimming stripped 5 bases from V and 2 bases from J, with 7 bases between. The CDR3 runs to 12 residues.

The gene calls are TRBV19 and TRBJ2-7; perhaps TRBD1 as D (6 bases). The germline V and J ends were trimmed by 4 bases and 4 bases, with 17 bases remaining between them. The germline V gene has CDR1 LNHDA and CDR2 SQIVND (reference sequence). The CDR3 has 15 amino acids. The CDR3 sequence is CASSTSTGLMYEQYF. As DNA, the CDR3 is TGTGCCAGTAGTACATCGACAGGTCTCATGTACGAGCAGTACTTC. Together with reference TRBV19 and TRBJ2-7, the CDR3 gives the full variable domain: DGGITQSPKYLFRKEGQNVTLSCEQNLNHDAMYWYRQDPGQGLRLIYYSQIVNDFQKGDIAEGYSVSREKKESFPLTVTSAQKNPTAFYLCASSTSTGLMYEQYFGPGTRLTVT.

CDR3 in amino acids: CASKQRGVQPLHF. DNA of the CDR3: TGTGCCTCCAAACAGCGGGGAGTCCAACCCCTCCACTTT. The V call is TRBV19, the J call TRBJ1-6; D gene ambiguous. The germline CDR1 and CDR2 sequences are LNHDA and SQIVND (reference sequence). Deletions cut 11 bases from V and 12 bases from J, with 20 bases between. This CDR3 has 13 residues.

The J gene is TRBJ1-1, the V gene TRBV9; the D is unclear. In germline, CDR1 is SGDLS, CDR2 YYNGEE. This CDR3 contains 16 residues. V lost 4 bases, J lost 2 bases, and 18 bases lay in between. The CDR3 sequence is CASSPLGGQPNTEAFF. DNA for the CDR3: TGTGCCAGCAGCCCATTGGGAGGGCAGCCAAACACTGAAGCTTTCTTT.

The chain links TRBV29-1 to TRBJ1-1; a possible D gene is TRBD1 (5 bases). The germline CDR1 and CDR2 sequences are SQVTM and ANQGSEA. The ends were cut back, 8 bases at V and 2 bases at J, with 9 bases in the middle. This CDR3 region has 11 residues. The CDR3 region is CSYDRNTEAFF. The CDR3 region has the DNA TGCAGCTACGACAGAAACACTGAAGCTTTCTTT.

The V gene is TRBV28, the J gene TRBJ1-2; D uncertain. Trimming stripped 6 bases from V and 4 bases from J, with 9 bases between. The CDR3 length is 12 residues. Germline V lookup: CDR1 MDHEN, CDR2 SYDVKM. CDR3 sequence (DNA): TGTGCCAGCAGGACGGGGTTCTATGGCTACACCTTC. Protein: CASRTGFYGYTF.

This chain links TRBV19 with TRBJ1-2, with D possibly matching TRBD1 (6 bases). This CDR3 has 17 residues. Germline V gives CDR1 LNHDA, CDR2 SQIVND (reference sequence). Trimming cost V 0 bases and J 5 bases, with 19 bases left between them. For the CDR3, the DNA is TGTGCCAGTAGTATAGACCACAGGGAGTTAGGACCGTATGGCTACACCTTC. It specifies CASSIDHRELGPYGYTF. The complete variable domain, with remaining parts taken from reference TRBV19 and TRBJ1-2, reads DGGITQSPKYLFRKEGQNVTLSCEQNLNHDAMYWYRQDPGQGLRLIYYSQIVNDFQKGDIAEGYSVSREKKESFPLTVTSAQKNPTAFYLCASSIDHRELGPYGYTFGSGTRLTVV.

CDR3 residues: CASSLSRDRGAYEQYF. For the CDR3, the DNA is TGTGCCAGCAGCTTATCCCGGGACAGGGGGGCCTACGAGCAGTACTTC. The rearrangement uses TRBV7-2 and TRBJ2-7, with 11 bases fitting TRBD1. V was clipped by 2 bases and J by 2 bases; unmatched bases: 5. The CDR3 is 16 amino acids. The germline CDR1 and CDR2 sequences are SGHTA and FQGNSA.

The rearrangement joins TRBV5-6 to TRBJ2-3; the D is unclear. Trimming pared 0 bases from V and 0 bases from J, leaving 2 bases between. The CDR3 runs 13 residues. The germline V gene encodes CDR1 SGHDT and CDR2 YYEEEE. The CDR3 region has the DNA TGTGCCAGCAGCTTGGTTAGCACAGATACGCAGTATTTT. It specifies CASSLVSTDTQYF.

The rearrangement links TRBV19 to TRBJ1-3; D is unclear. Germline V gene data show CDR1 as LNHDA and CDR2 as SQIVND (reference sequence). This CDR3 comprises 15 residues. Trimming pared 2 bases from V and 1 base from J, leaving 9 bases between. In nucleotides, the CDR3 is TGTGCCAGTAGTATATCTGCCGAATCTGGAAACACCATATATTTT. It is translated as CASSISAESGNTIYF.

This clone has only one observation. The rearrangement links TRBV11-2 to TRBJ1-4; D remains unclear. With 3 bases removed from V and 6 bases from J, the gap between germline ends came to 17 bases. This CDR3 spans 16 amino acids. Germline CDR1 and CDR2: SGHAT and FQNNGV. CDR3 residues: CASSLDGIGRDEKLFF. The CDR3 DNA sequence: TGTGCCAGCAGCTTGGACGGAATAGGACGGGATGAAAAACTGTTTTTT.

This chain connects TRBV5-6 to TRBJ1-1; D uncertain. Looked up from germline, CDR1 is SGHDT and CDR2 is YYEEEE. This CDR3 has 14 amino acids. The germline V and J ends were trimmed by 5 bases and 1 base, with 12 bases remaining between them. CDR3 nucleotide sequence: TGTGCCAGCAGTCCCCTGCGGGGGAACACTGAAGCTTTCTTT. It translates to CASSPLRGNTEAFF.

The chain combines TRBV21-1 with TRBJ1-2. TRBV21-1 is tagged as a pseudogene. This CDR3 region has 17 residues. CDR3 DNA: TGTGCCAGCAGCAAAGTGCGGGGGTCCGGGGGCCACTATGGCTACACCTTC. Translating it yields CASSKVRGSGGHYGYTF.

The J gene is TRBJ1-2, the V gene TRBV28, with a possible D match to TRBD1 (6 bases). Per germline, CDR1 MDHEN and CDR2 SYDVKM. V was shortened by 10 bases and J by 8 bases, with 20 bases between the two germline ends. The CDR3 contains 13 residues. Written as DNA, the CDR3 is TGTGCCAACAGGGACCGGGGGTATAGGGGCTACACCTTC. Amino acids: CANRDRGYRGYTF.

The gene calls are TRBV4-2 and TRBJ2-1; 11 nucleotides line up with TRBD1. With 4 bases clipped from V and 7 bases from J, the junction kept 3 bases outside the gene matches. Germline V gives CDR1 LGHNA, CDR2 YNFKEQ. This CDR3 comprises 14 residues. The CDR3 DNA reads TGTGCCAGCAGCCTCGGGACAGGGGGGAATGAGCAGTTCTTC. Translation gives CASSLGTGGNEQFF.

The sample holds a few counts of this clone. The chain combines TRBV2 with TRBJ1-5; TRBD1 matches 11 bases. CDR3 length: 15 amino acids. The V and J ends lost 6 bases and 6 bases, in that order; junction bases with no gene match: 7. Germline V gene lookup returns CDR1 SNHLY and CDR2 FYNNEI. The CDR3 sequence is CASSLGTGGVQPQHF. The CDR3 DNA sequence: TGTGCCAGCAGCCTAGGGACAGGGGGAGTTCAGCCCCAGCATTTT.

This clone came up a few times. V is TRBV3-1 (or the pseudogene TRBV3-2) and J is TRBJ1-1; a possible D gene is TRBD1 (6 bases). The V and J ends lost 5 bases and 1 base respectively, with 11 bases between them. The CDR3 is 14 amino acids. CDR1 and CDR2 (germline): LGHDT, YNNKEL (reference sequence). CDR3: CASSARDKNTEAFF. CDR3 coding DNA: TGTGCCAGCAGCGCCCGGGACAAGAACACTGAAGCTTTCTTT.

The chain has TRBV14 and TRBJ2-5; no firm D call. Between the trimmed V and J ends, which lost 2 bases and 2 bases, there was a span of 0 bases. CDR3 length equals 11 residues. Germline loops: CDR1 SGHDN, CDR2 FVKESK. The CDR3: CASSQQETQYF. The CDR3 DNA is TGTGCCAGCAGCCAACAAGAGACCCAGTACTTC.

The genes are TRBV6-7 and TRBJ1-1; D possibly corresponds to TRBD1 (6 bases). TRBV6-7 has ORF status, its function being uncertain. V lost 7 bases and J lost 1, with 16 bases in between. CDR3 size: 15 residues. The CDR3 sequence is CASNLSGTPNTEAFF. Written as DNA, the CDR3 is TGTGCCAGCAACCTTTCGGGGACACCGAACACTGAAGCTTTCTTT.

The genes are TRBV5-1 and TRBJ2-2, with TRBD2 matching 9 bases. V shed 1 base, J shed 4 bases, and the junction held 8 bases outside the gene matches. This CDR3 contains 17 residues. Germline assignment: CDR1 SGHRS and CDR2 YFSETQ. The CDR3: CASSLLLAGRGTGELFF. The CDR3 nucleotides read TGCGCCAGCAGCTTGCTTCTAGCGGGAAGAGGCACCGGGGAGCTGTTTTTT. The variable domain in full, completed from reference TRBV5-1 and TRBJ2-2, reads KAGVTQTPRYLIKTRGQQVTLSCSPISGHRSVSWYQQTPGQGLQFLFEYFSETQRNKGNFPGRFSGRQFSNSRSEMNVSTLELGDSALYLCASSLLLAGRGTGELFFGEGSRLTVL.

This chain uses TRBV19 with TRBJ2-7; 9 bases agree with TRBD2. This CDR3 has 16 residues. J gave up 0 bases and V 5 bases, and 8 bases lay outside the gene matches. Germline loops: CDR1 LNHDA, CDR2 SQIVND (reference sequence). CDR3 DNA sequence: TGTGCCAGTAGTCCCCGACTAGCGGCGAGCTCCTACGAGCAGTACTTC. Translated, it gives CASSPRLAASSYEQYF. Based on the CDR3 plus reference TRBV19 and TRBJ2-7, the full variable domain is DGGITQSPKYLFRKEGQNVTLSCEQNLNHDAMYWYRQDPGQGLRLIYYSQIVNDFQKGDIAEGYSVSREKKESFPLTVTSAQKNPTAFYLCASSPRLAASSYEQYFGPGTRLTVT.

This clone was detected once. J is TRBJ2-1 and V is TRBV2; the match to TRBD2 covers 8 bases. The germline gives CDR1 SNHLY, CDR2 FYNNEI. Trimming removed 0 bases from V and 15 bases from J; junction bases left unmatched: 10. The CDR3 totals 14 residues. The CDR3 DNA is TGTGCCAGCAGTGAAGCTCTAGCGGGCTTATCCCGGTTCTTC. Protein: CASSEALAGLSRFF.

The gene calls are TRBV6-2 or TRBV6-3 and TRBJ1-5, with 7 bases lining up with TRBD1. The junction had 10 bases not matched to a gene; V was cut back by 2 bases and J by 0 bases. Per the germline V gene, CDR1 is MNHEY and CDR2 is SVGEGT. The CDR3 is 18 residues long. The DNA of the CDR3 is TGTGCCAGCAGTTACCCGTTCGGGACAGCCGATAGCAATCAGCCCCAGCATTTT. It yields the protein CASSYPFGTADSNQPQHF.

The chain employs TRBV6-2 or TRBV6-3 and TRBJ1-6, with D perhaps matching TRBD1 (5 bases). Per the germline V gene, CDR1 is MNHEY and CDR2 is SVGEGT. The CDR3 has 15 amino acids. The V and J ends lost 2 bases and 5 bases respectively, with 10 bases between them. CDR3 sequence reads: CASSYVQGDNSPLHF. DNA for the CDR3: TGTGCCAGCAGTTACGTCCAGGGCGATAATTCACCCCTCCACTTT.

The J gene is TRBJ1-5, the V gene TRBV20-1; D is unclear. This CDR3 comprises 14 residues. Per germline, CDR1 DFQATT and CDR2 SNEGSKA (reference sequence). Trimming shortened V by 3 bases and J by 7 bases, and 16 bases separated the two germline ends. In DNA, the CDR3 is TGCAGTGCTAGTGTAGGCAACGGGATCCAGCCCCAGCATTTT. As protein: CSASVGNGIQPQHF.

This chain's CDR3 is CASSLPSGEQYF. The CDR3 DNA is TGCGCCAGCAGCCTACCCTCGGGTGAGCAGTACTTC. The chain uses TRBV10-1 and TRBJ2-7, with D uncertain. The V end lost 6 bases, the J end lost 7 bases, and 13 bases lay between the germline ends. The CDR3 runs to 12 residues. In germline, CDR1 is WNHNN, CDR2 SYGVQD (reference sequence).

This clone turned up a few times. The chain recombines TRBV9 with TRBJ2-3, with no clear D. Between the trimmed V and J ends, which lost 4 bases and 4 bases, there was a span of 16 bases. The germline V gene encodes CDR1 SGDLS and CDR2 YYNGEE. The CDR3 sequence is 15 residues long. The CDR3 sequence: CASSPMLDQSDTQYF. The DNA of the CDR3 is TGTGCCAGCAGCCCCATGCTGGATCAGTCAGATACGCAGTATTTT.

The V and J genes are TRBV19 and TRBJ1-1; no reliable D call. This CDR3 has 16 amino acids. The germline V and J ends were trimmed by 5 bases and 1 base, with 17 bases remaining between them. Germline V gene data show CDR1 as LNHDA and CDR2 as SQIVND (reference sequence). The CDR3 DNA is TGTGCCAGTAGTCCCTGGAGACTCGACGGGAACACTGAAGCTTTCTTT. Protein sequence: CASSPWRLDGNTEAFF.

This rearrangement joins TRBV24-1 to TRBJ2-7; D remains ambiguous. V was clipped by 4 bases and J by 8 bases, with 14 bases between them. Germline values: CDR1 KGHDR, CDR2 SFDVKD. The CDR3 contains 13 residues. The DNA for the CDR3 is TGTGCCACCAGTGAACCTTTCCGAGCGAAGCAGTACTTC. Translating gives CATSEPFRAKQYF.

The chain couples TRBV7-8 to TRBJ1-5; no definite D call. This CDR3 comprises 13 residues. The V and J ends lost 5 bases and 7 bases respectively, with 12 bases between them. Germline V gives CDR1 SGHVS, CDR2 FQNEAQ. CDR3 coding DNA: TGTGCCAGCAGCGCAATAGGAATCCAGCCCCAGCATTTT. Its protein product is CASSAIGIQPQHF.

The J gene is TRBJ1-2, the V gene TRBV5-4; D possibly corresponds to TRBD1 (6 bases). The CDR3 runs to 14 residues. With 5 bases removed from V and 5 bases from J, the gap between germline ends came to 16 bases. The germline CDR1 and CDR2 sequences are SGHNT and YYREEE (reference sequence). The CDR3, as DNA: TGTGCCAGCAGTCCTAGCCGGGACATTTATGGCTACACCTTC. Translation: CASSPSRDIYGYTF.